This TCR beta chain was recovered during a study of blood T cell repertoires in COVID-19. A few counts support this clone. Here immunoSEQ multiplex PCR was the method, and the copy in TCRdb shows in-frame clones only, minus some. The data contain around 100,000 clones, nearly 85% of them singletons. The V and J ends lost 4 bases and 3 bases respectively, with 8 bases between them. CDR1 and CDR2 from the germline V gene are SGHDT and YYEEEE. The CDR3 loop spans 14 amino acids. Sequenced sample: peripheral blood. The TCR sequence derives from a human donor in a cohort sampled during active or convalescent COVID-19. The chain links TRBV5-6 to TRBJ1-6, with D perhaps TRBD1 (5 bases). The CDR3 loop reads CASSRQLYNSPLHF. The CDR3 DNA is TGTGCCAGCAGCCGACAGCTCTATAATTCACCCCTCCACTTT.